One and the same sample provided the 32 T cell receptor beta chains below, sequenced in a study of shared T cell receptors in the human thymus. Only in-frame clones appear in the TCRdb table, and some are missing; sequencing was by immunoSEQ multiplex PCR. The sample holds roughly 660,000 clones, around 87% seen once. This sample was shared with a second study, whose subject was human thymus T cells.

The sample consisted of thymocytes. The receptors shown here come from a boy in the first two years of life with a congenital heart defect.

The V call is TRBV15, the J call TRBJ2-7, with D tentatively TRBD1 (5 bases). CDR3 length: 14 residues. CDR1 and CDR2 from the germline V gene are LNHNV and YYDKDF (reference sequence). Trimming took off 1 base at V and 7 bases at J, with 14 bases between the two ends. CDR3 in DNA: TGTGCCACCAGCAGAGGCGGCACTAAGGGGGAGCAGTACTTC. It is translated as CATSRGGTKGEQYF.

In its sample, this clone was seen a few times. The J gene is TRBJ1-1, the V gene TRBV6-1; the D gene is possibly TRBD1 (6 bases). CDR3 size: 15 residues. V gave up 4 bases and J gave up 5 bases, with 17 bases separating them. From germline, CDR1 is MNHNS and CDR2 SASEGT. The DNA for the CDR3 is TGTGCCAGCAGTGGCGACAGGCCCCCGGGTACTGAAGCTTTCTTT. This encodes CASSGDRPPGTEAFF.

This clone came up once. The chain recombines TRBV11-2 with TRBJ2-7, with TRBD2 as a possible D gene (6 bases). The germline gives CDR1 SGHAT, CDR2 FQNNGV. V was pared by 5 bases and J by 3 bases, with 11 bases between. CDR3 length: 13 amino acids. The CDR3 nucleotides are TGTGCCAGCAGCCTGGGACTCATCTACGAGCAGTACTTC. This sequence encodes CASSLGLIYEQYF.

V usage is TRBV5-1 and J usage is TRBJ2-1; the match to TRBD2 covers 8 bases. This CDR3 is built from 18 residues. With 0 bases clipped from V and 0 bases from J, the junction kept 8 bases outside the gene matches. CDR1 is SGHRS and CDR2 is YFSETQ in the germline V gene. The CDR3 DNA follows: TGCGCCAGCAGCTTGGACCCCAGCGGGGGAAGCTCCTACAATGAGCAGTTCTTC. This encodes CASSLDPSGGSSYNEQFF.

The chain recombines TRBV29-1 with TRBJ2-1; 7 bases fit TRBD2. The V segment lost 6 bases and the J segment 3 bases; nucleotides outside the gene matches: 11. Germline values: CDR1 SQVTM, CDR2 ANQGSEA. CDR3 length: 15 residues. The chain's CDR3 is CSVELLAENYNEQFF. CDR3 sequence (DNA): TGCAGCGTCGAACTGCTAGCGGAGAACTACAATGAGCAGTTCTTC.

The J gene is TRBJ2-7, the V gene TRBV19; D is possibly TRBD1 (7 bases). V lost 3 bases to trimming and J lost 4 bases, with 13 bases between them. CDR1 LNHDA and CDR2 SQIVND come from the germline V gene (reference sequence). There are 14 residues in the CDR3. CDR3 DNA: TGTGCCAGTAGTATTTCGCAGGGGGGATACGAGCAGTACTTC. Protein sequence: CASSISQGGYEQYF.

The chain uses TRBV28 and TRBJ1-2; 8 bases are a match to TRBD1. The CDR3 loop spans 14 amino acids. Germline-derived CDR1 and CDR2 are MDHEN and SYDVKM. V gave up 3 bases and J gave up 3 bases; unmatched junction bases: 3. The CDR3 bases are TGTGCCAGCAGTTTTGCAGGGGGCTACTATGGCTACACCTTC. It specifies CASSFAGGYYGYTF.

The gene calls are TRBV18 and TRBJ1-2; 7 bases are shared with TRBD1. This CDR3 region has 15 residues. Germline-derived CDR1 and CDR2 are KGHSH and LQKENI. V lost 2 bases to trimming and J lost 8 bases; unmatched junction nucleotides: 11. The chain's CDR3 is CASSPIGGQPGGYTF. CDR3 DNA: TGTGCCAGCTCACCAATTGGGGGACAGCCGGGAGGCTACACCTTC.

The chain employs TRBV15 and TRBJ1-1; D possibly corresponds to TRBD1 (6 bases). Germline lookup yields CDR1 LNHNV and CDR2 YYDKDF (reference sequence). Trimming took off 5 bases at V and 1 base at J, with 20 bases between the two ends. The CDR3 length is 17 residues. The CDR3 bases are TGTGCCACCAGCCCCAGGGGTGGCCACTGGGAGAACACTGAAGCTTTCTTT. It specifies CATSPRGGHWENTEAFF. Variable domain in full (rest from reference TRBV15 and TRBJ1-1): DAMVIQNPRYQVTQFGKPVTLSCSQTLNHNVMYWYQQKSSQAPKLLFHYYDKDFNNEADTPDNFQSRRPNTSFCFLDIRSPGLGDTAMYLCATSPRGGHWENTEAFFGQGTRLTVV.

V gene TRBV7-9 combines with J gene TRBJ2-1; perhaps TRBD1 as D (5 bases). With 4 bases removed from V and 2 bases from J, the gap between germline ends came to 9 bases. Germline CDR1 reads SEHNR; CDR2 reads FQNEAQ (reference sequence). The CDR3 loop spans 14 amino acids. The CDR3 nucleotides are TGTGCCAGCAGCTATGGGGCGGCCTACAATGAGCAGTTCTTC. This codes for CASSYGAAYNEQFF.

This chain connects TRBV12-5 to TRBJ2-2, with TRBD1 matching over 9 bases. V lost 1 base to trimming and J lost 7 bases; unmatched junction nucleotides: 10. CDR1 and CDR2 from the germline V gene are LGHNT and FRNRAP. This CDR3 spans 17 amino acids. CDR3 amino acids: CASGLGGQGGEGGELFF. The DNA for the CDR3 is TGTGCTAGTGGTTTGGGGGGACAGGGCGGAGAAGGCGGGGAGCTGTTTTTT. Full variable domain (outside the CDR3, taken from reference TRBV12-5 and TRBJ2-2): DARVTQTPRHKVTEMGQEVTMRCQPILGHNTVFWYRQTMMQGLELLAYFRNRAPLDDSGMPKDRFSAEMPDATLATLKIQPSEPRDSAVYFCASGLGGQGGEGGELFFGEGSRLTVL.

The chain has TRBV7-2 and TRBJ2-3, with D uncertain. The CDR3 consists of 13 residues. Per germline, CDR1 SGHTA and CDR2 FQGNSA. The V and J ends lost 2 bases and 3 bases respectively, with 6 bases between them. Here the CDR3 reads CASSLYGTDTQYF. The CDR3 DNA reads TGTGCCAGCAGCTTATACGGTACAGATACGCAGTATTTT.

J is TRBJ2-7 and V is TRBV28; 9 bases line up with TRBD2. The CDR3 totals 16 residues. J lost 5 bases, V lost 6 bases, and 14 bases had no gene match. CDR1 MDHEN and CDR2 SYDVKM come from the germline V gene. The CDR3 DNA follows: TGTGCCAGCAGCCTAGCGGTAGCGGGAGATAGGAACGAGCAGTACTTC. Amino acids: CASSLAVAGDRNEQYF.

In DNA form, the CDR3 reads TGTGCCAGCAGTAGCGGGAGCCCAGAGACCCAGTACTTC. This codes for CASSSGSPETQYF. V gene TRBV11-1 combines with J gene TRBJ2-5; 9 bases are shared with TRBD2. This CDR3 comprises 13 residues. Germline CDR1 and CDR2: SGHAT and FQDESV (reference sequence). Trimming at V came to 6 bases and at J to 4 bases, leaving 3 bases not matched to a gene.

The V call is TRBV5-1, the J call TRBJ2-5; D perhaps matches TRBD1 (6 bases). The germline gives CDR1 SGHRS, CDR2 YFSETQ. This CDR3 is built from 14 residues. V gave up 0 bases and J gave up 4 bases, with 10 bases separating them. The CDR3 DNA reads as TGCGCCAGCAGCTTGGGGGCCAGGGGAGAGACCCAGTACTTC. Encoded protein: CASSLGARGETQYF.

The V call is TRBV12-5, the J call TRBJ2-1; D is perhaps TRBD2 (6 bases). CDR1 is LGHNT and CDR2 is FRNRAP in the germline V gene. V was trimmed by 3 bases and J by 5 bases, leaving 14 bases between them. There are 15 residues in the CDR3. The CDR3 coding sequence is TGTGCTAGTGGTTTCTCCGGGAGCAATGACAATGAGCAGTTCTTC. Translation gives CASGFSGSNDNEQFF.

This chain links TRBV19 with TRBJ2-3, with a weak D call TRBD1 (6 bases). This CDR3 has 14 residues. Germline V gene data show CDR1 as LNHDA and CDR2 as SQIVND (reference sequence). Trimming stripped 7 bases from V and 2 bases from J, with 13 bases between. The CDR3: CASTRGANTDTQYF. Written as DNA, the CDR3 is TGTGCCAGTACCAGGGGAGCAAACACAGATACGCAGTATTTT.

This chain links TRBV4-1 with TRBJ2-3; possibly TRBD2 for D (6 bases). The V end was cut by 4 bases, the J end by 2 bases, with 10 bases between. CDR3 length: 14 residues. Germline V gives CDR1 MGHRA, CDR2 YSYEKL. CDR3 sequence: CASSPGDHTDTQYF. In nucleotides, the CDR3 is TGCGCCAGCAGCCCGGGAGATCACACAGATACGCAGTATTTT.

This clone has just one count. The rearrangement links TRBV28 to TRBJ2-3, with D possibly being TRBD2 (7 bases). The CDR3 runs to 19 residues. The germline V gene encodes CDR1 MDHEN and CDR2 SYDVKM. V lost 5 bases and J 2 bases, leaving 26 bases between the germline ends. The CDR3 nucleotides read TGTGCCAGCAGTCCCCCTAGGGAGGCTAAGGGGGGGCTCACAGATACGCAGTATTTT. Its translation: CASSPPREAKGGLTDTQYF. Supplemented by reference TRBV28 and TRBJ2-3, the full variable domain reads DVKVTQSSRYLVKRTGEKVFLECVQDMDHENMFWYRQDPGLGLRLIYFSYDVKMKEKGDIPEGYSVSREKKERFSLILESASTNQTSMYLCASSPPREAKGGLTDTQYFGPGTRLTVL.

This clone was observed a few times. The rearrangement uses TRBV10-1 and TRBJ1-6; D unclear. The V gene's germline CDR1 is WNHNN and CDR2 SYGVQD (reference sequence). V was cut by 3 bases and J by 8 bases, with 14 bases left in between. This CDR3 region has 15 residues. Here the CDR3 DNA reads TGCGCCAGCAGTGAACGGCAGGCTTCGGATTCACCCCTCCACTTT. Amino acids: CASSERQASDSPLHF.

This sequence joins TRBV27 and TRBJ2-1; TRBD2 aligns across 13 bases. From germline, CDR1 is MNHEY and CDR2 SMNVEV (reference sequence). The CDR3 loop spans 14 amino acids. Germline trimming cut 6 bases from V and 5 bases from J; bases unmatched to any gene: 1. CDR3 coding DNA: TGTGCCAGCAGCGGACTAGCGGGGGACAATGAGCAGTTCTTC. Amino acids: CASSGLAGDNEQFF.

The chain couples TRBV18 to TRBJ2-5, with D unresolved. The CDR3 is made up of 14 amino acids. Trimming left V 0 bases short and J 3 bases short, with 8 bases between. Germline V CDR1 and CDR2: KGHSH, LQKENI. In DNA, the CDR3 is TGTGCCAGCTCACCACCTACCGGAGAAGAGACCCAGTACTTC. It is translated as CASSPPTGEETQYF.

The V gene is TRBV6-6, the J gene TRBJ2-7, with 8 positions matching TRBD1. Looked up from germline, CDR1 is MNHNY and CDR2 is SVGAGI (reference sequence). The CDR3 sequence is 16 residues long. Unmatched junction bases numbered 9, after V lost 2 bases and J lost 3 bases. CDR3 residues: CASSYPADRGDYEQYF. The DNA of the CDR3 is TGTGCCAGCAGTTACCCCGCAGACAGGGGAGACTACGAGCAGTACTTC.

V usage is TRBV10-1 and J usage is TRBJ2-7, with no clear D. Germline CDR1 and CDR2: WNHNN and SYGVQD (reference sequence). Trimming left V 3 bases short and J 2 bases short, with 11 bases between. This CDR3 is built from 14 residues. This CDR3 reads CASSDNSLTYEQYF. The CDR3 nucleotides are TGCGCCAGCAGTGACAATAGCCTCACCTACGAGCAGTACTTC.

The chain joins TRBV10-1 to TRBJ2-1; 10 bases agree with TRBD2. This CDR3 has 16 amino acids. Germline lookup yields CDR1 WNHNN and CDR2 SYGVQD (reference sequence). J was trimmed by 6 bases and V by 0 bases; bases with no gene match: 5. The CDR3 DNA reads TGCGCCAGCAGTGAGTCGAGCGGGAGGGCCATCAATGAGCAGTTCTTC. Amino acid sequence: CASSESSGRAINEQFF.

This clone was seen just once. The V gene is TRBV7-9, the J gene TRBJ2-1; 11 positions agree with TRBD2. This CDR3 is built from 16 residues. CDR1 is SEHNR and CDR2 is FQNEAQ in the germline V gene (reference sequence). V trimming: 1 base; J trimming: 13 bases; junction bases outside the gene matches: 12. The DNA of the CDR3 is TGTGCCAGCAGCTTAGGCCCACTAGCGGGAGTATTGGTTCAGTTCTTC. Translated: CASSLGPLAGVLVQFF.

The chain employs TRBV6-6 and TRBJ2-1; 7 bases fit TRBD1. The CDR3 length is 14 residues. J gave up 8 bases and V 2 bases, and 6 bases lay outside the gene matches. The germline V gene encodes CDR1 MNHNY and CDR2 SVGAGI (reference sequence). The DNA of the CDR3 is TGTGCCAGCAGTTACCCCCGACAGGGCGATGAGCAGTTCTTC. Its protein product is CASSYPRQGDEQFF.

The gene calls are TRBV15 and TRBJ2-7; maybe TRBD2 (6 bases). With 0 bases removed from V and 3 bases from J, the gap between germline ends came to 18 bases. The CDR3 runs 17 residues. Germline CDR1 reads LNHNV; CDR2 reads YYDKDF (reference sequence). The CDR3: CATSREASGWRDYEQYF. The CDR3, as DNA: TGTGCCACCAGCAGAGAAGCCTCCGGCTGGCGGGACTACGAGCAGTACTTC.

The CDR3 bases are TGTGCCAGCAGCTCCCGTCCGGGGGGGGTCGATACGCAGTATTTT. Translation gives CASSSRPGGVDTQYF. This sequence joins TRBV7-2 and TRBJ2-3, with 8 bases identical to TRBD2. Germline V gives CDR1 SGHTA, CDR2 FQGNSA. The CDR3 spans 15 residues. Trimming removed 4 bases from V and 6 bases from J; junction bases left unmatched: 9.

The V call is TRBV25-1, the J call TRBJ1-4, with 7 positions matching TRBD1. The CDR3 is made up of 13 amino acids. Germline CDR1 reads MGHDK; CDR2 reads SYGVNS. J gave up 5 bases and V 8 bases, and 5 bases lay outside the gene matches. CDR3 in DNA: TGTGCCAGCGGAGGGGGCATGAATGAAAAACTGTTTTTT. Residues: CASGGGMNEKLFF. The full variable domain, rest sourced from reference TRBV25-1 and TRBJ1-4, is EADIYQTPRYLVIGTGKKITLECSQTMGHDKMYWYQQDPGMELHLIHYSYGVNSTEKGDLSSESTVSRIRTEHFPLTLESARPSHTSQYLCASGGGMNEKLFFGSGTQLSVL.

CDR3 residues: CASGRTRQGTSANTGELFF. CDR3 coding DNA: TGTGCCAGTGGCCGAACCCGACAGGGAACCTCCGCGAACACCGGGGAGCTGTTTTTT. The chain combines TRBV19 with TRBJ2-2; 7 nucleotides align to TRBD1. Germline values: CDR1 LNHDA, CDR2 SQIVND (reference sequence). This CDR3 spans 19 amino acids. The junction had 18 bases not matched to a gene; V was cut back by 8 bases and J by 0 bases.

The chain carries TRBV7-9 and TRBJ2-6, with D perhaps TRBD2 (6 bases). Trimming stripped 1 base from V and 4 bases from J, with 11 bases between. The CDR3 spans 16 residues. Germline V gives CDR1 SEHNR, CDR2 FQNEAQ (reference sequence). This chain's CDR3 is CASSLVERAGANVLTF. CDR3 nucleotides: TGTGCCAGCAGCTTAGTCGAGCGGGCGGGGGCCAACGTCCTGACTTTC.